The clone carrying this T cell receptor beta chain was counted between two and nine times. Its antigen is not identified. The data are from a study of cytomegalovirus exposure and HLA in healthy donors. Findings of the study overall: A later analysis found that most CMV-associated TCR beta chains appeared HLA-restricted. CMV serostatus alone was available as immune exposure information. Later analysis reportedly placed an Asian-associated ancestry cluster below the roughly 600-donor mean in N-insertions. Analysis performed later showed TCR beta chains linked to HLA being more clonally expanded than equally common others.

The CDR3 sequence is 16 residues long. The junction had 8 bases not matched to a gene; V was cut back by 3 bases and J by 4 bases. The germline CDR1 and CDR2 sequences are SGHRS and YFSETQ. It was with 60 Vbeta and 13 Jbeta primers that the PCR ran. Clones were read by immunoSEQ multiplex PCR, and TCRdb kept only the in-frame ones, dropping some. The sample holds about 160,000 clones, 78% seen once. The TCR originated in a woman aged 35 to 49 in good health and CMV-seronegative. The sequenced sample consisted of PBMCs. This chain connects TRBV5-1 to TRBJ2-7; 12 bases agree with TRBD1. The DNA of the CDR3 is TGCGCCAGCAGCTCCGGGACAGGGGGCCCGTCGTACGAGCAGTACTTC. Translated: CASSSGTGGPSYEQYF.